The 20 T cell receptor beta chains below were found in one sample sequenced in a study of blood T cell repertoires in COVID-19. This table comes from immunoSEQ multiplex PCR, and its TCRdb copy is limited to in-frame clones, with some not included. The top ten clones hold roughly 3.1% of a sample with 250,000 or so clones, around 81% of them seen once. Sequenced: PBMCs or T cells enriched from blood (not recorded which). Every receptor here comes from a man aged 50 to 60 who had recovered from COVID-19.

This clone was seen more than once but under ten times. The J gene is TRBJ1-6, the V gene TRBV5-1, with TRBD1 matching over 12 bases. Per the germline V gene, CDR1 is SGHRS and CDR2 is YFSETQ. The trim removed 4 bases at V and 5 bases at J, leaving 4 bases unmatched. The CDR3 consists of 16 residues. The CDR3 nucleotides are TGCGCCAGCAGCCCGGGACAGGGGGCAGATAATTCACCCCTCCACTTT. Its translation is CASSPGQGADNSPLHF.

CDR3 in amino acids: CASSAGGLNTQYF. The CDR3 DNA follows: TGTGCCAGCAGTGCGGGGGGGTTAAATACGCAGTATTTT. V and J are TRBV7-2 and TRBJ2-3; 9 positions match TRBD2. Unmatched junction bases numbered 5, after V lost 6 bases and J lost 7 bases. Germline V lookup: CDR1 SGHTA, CDR2 FQGNSA. CDR3 length: 13 residues.

This chain uses TRBV4-2 with TRBJ2-3; 12 bases are a match to TRBD2. The CDR3 is 18 amino acids. Germline assignment: CDR1 LGHNA and CDR2 YNFKEQ. Trimming cost V 1 base and J 0 bases; bases outside gene matches: 5. CDR3 nucleotides: TGTGCCAGCAGCCAAGGACTAGCGGGAGCCCTTAGCACAGATACGCAGTATTTT. It translates to CASSQGLAGALSTDTQYF.

The V and J genes are TRBV27 and TRBJ2-6; possibly TRBD1 for D (8 bases). CDR1 is MNHEY and CDR2 is SMNVEV in the germline V gene (reference sequence). The CDR3 loop spans 19 amino acids. V was shortened by 1 base and J by 5 bases, with 21 bases between the two germline ends. The CDR3 bases are TGTGCCAGCAGTTTATTGGGGGGGGACAGGAGCTTTAGGGCCAACGTCCTGACTTTC. It encodes CASSLLGGDRSFRANVLTF. Combining the CDR3 with reference TRBV27 and TRBJ2-6 gives the whole variable domain EAQVTQNPRYLITVTGKKLTVTCSQNMNHEYMSWYRQDPGLGLRQIYYSMNVEVTDKGDVPEGYKVSRKEKRNFPLILESPSPNQTSLYFCASSLLGGDRSFRANVLTFGAGSRLTVL.

The J gene is TRBJ2-2, the V gene TRBV4-1; D might be TRBD2 (6 bases). The CDR3 extends over 14 amino acids. V lost 0 bases and J lost 5, with 7 bases in between. Germline lookup yields CDR1 MGHRA and CDR2 YSYEKL. CDR3 coding DNA: TGCGCCAGCAGCCAAGAGGCGGGGACCGGGGAGCTGTTTTTT. Protein sequence: CASSQEAGTGELFF.

V usage is TRBV9 and J usage is TRBJ1-1, with TRBD1 as a possible D gene (6 bases). CDR1 is SGDLS and CDR2 is YYNGEE in the germline V gene. This CDR3 has 13 amino acids. V was trimmed by 4 bases and J by 8 bases, leaving 15 bases between them. The CDR3 region is CASSPGTSHEAFF. In DNA, the CDR3 is TGTGCCAGCAGCCCAGGGACATCACACGAAGCTTTCTTT. The whole variable domain, remainder taken from reference TRBV9 and TRBJ1-1, is DSGVTQTPKHLITATGQRVTLRCSPRSGDLSVYWYQQSLDQGLQFLIQYYNGEERAKGNILERFSAQQFPDLHSELNLSSLELGDSALYFCASSPGTSHEAFFGQGTRLTVV.

The gene calls are TRBV24-1 and TRBJ2-2; 11 bases map to TRBD1. The CDR3 sequence is 14 residues long. Per the germline V gene, CDR1 is KGHDR and CDR2 is SFDVKD. The trim removed 5 bases at V and 9 bases at J, leaving 4 bases unmatched. CDR3: CATSGGQGGRELFF. The DNA for the CDR3 is TGTGCCACCAGTGGGGGACAGGGGGGCCGGGAGCTGTTTTTT.

This clone was observed once. The chain is built from TRBV9 and TRBJ1-4, with a possible D match to TRBD1 (6 bases). From germline, CDR1 is SGDLS and CDR2 YYNGEE. The CDR3 spans 15 residues. Deletions cut 4 bases from V and 4 bases from J, with 14 bases between. In DNA form, the CDR3 reads TGTGCCAGCAGCTCCTTGACAGGCCTTAATGAAAAACTGTTTTTT. Amino acids: CASSSLTGLNEKLFF.

The chain recombines TRBV5-8 with TRBJ1-4, with a possible D match to TRBD1 (6 bases). Germline CDR1 SGHTS, CDR2 YDEGEE. The V end lost 4 bases, the J end lost 5 bases, and 18 bases lay between the germline ends. The CDR3 covers 16 residues. The CDR3, as DNA: TGTGCCAGCAGCCGTTTCCGACAGGCCACAAATGAAAAACTGTTTTTT. As protein: CASSRFRQATNEKLFF.

This clone showed up just once. The CDR3, as DNA: TGCAGCACGACCGGGGGAACCGGGGAGCTGTTTTTT. Its translation: CSTTGGTGELFF. The J gene is TRBJ2-2, the V gene TRBV29-1; weak D call: TRBD2 (6 bases). Germline lookup yields CDR1 SQVTM and CDR2 ANQGSEA. This CDR3 contains 12 residues. Trimming removed 8 bases from V and 5 bases from J, with 12 bases in between.

V is TRBV2 and J is TRBJ1-2, with TRBD1 matching 10 bases. Germline assignment: CDR1 SNHLY and CDR2 FYNNEI. The CDR3 has 15 residues. V dropped 8 bases and J dropped 4; count of bases not matched to a gene: 10. The CDR3 spells CASPRGRDRGYGYTF. DNA of the CDR3: TGTGCCAGCCCAAGGGGACGGGACAGGGGCTATGGCTACACCTTC.

V usage is TRBV7-6 and J usage is TRBJ2-1; D may be TRBD2 (6 bases). V lost 5 bases to trimming and J lost 5 bases, with 19 bases between them. The CDR3 is 16 residues long. Germline V gene data show CDR1 as SGHVS and CDR2 as FNYEAQ. In nucleotides, the CDR3 is TGTGCCAGCAGCGGTGGCCCCGGGAGCCCTGACAATGAGCAGTTCTTC. Translating gives CASSGGPGSPDNEQFF.

The chain combines TRBV24-1 with TRBJ2-4; 7 nucleotides line up with TRBD1. V gave up 8 bases and J gave up 2 bases; unmatched junction bases: 8. Germline CDR1 and CDR2: KGHDR and SFDVKD. The CDR3 loop spans 15 amino acids. Here the CDR3 reads CATTTGLGSKNIQYF. The CDR3 nucleotides read TGTGCCACCACGACAGGGTTGGGGTCCAAAAACATTCAGTACTTC.

The chain links TRBV7-2 to TRBJ2-5; 12 positions match TRBD2. V lost 5 bases, J lost 4 bases, and 11 bases stayed unmatched. Germline CDR1 reads SGHTA; CDR2 reads FQGNSA. This CDR3 contains 17 residues. CDR3 region: CASSKTSGGAFGETQYF. For the CDR3, the DNA is TGTGCCAGCAGCAAGACTAGCGGGGGAGCGTTTGGAGAGACCCAGTACTTC.

The CDR3 region is CASTTGGRETQYF. The CDR3 DNA follows: TGTGCCAGTACCACCGGGGGACGGGAGACCCAGTACTTC. V is TRBV19 and J is TRBJ2-5, with D possibly TRBD2 on 6 matching bases. This CDR3 is built from 13 residues. Trimming pared 7 bases from V and 5 bases from J, leaving 14 bases between. Per germline, CDR1 LNHDA and CDR2 SQIVND (reference sequence).

This chain links TRBV4-3 with TRBJ1-2, with 10 bases fitting TRBD1. There are 16 residues in the CDR3. The germline CDR1 and CDR2 sequences are LGHNA and YSLEER. V gave up 1 base and J gave up 4 bases; unmatched junction bases: 6. For the CDR3, the DNA is TGCGCCAGCAGCCAAGGGGAAGGACAGGGGGGCTATGGCTACACCTTC. As protein: CASSQGEGQGGYGYTF.

DNA of the CDR3: TGTGCCAGCAGCCTCCAGGGCGGGAGGGGGAATGAGCAGTTCTTC. It is translated as CASSLQGGRGNEQFF. This sequence joins TRBV14 and TRBJ2-1; 9 bases align to TRBD2. Unmatched junction bases numbered 8, after V lost 4 bases and J lost 7 bases. Germline V CDR1 and CDR2: SGHDN, FVKESK. CDR3 length: 15 residues.

The rearrangement joins TRBV19 to TRBJ1-5, with 10 bases fitting TRBD1. The length of the CDR3 is 15 residues. Losses at the gene ends were 7 bases for V and 6 bases for J; bases not matched to a gene: 9. The germline V gene has CDR1 LNHDA and CDR2 SQIVND (reference sequence). The CDR3 here is CASTHDRGLRQPQHF. CDR3 sequence (DNA): TGTGCCAGTACCCACGACAGGGGGCTTCGTCAGCCCCAGCATTTT.

The chain joins TRBV7-3 to TRBJ2-6; weak D call: TRBD2 (5 bases). Germline assignment: CDR1 SGHTA and CDR2 FQGTGA. Trimming took off 3 bases at V and 2 bases at J, with 17 bases between the two ends. CDR3 length equals 18 residues. The CDR3 sequence: CASSFGPSGSAGANVLTF. The CDR3, as DNA: TGTGCCAGCAGCTTTGGTCCTTCGGGGTCCGCTGGGGCCAACGTCCTGACTTTC.

The chain employs TRBV18 and TRBJ2-7, with TRBD1 as a possible D gene (6 bases). There are 14 residues in the CDR3. Trimming pared 3 bases from V and 0 bases from J, leaving 9 bases between. Germline V gene lookup returns CDR1 KGHSH and CDR2 LQKENI. CDR3 loop: CASSPRQDSYEQYF. CDR3 nucleotide sequence: TGTGCCAGCTCACCGAGACAGGACTCCTACGAGCAGTACTTC.